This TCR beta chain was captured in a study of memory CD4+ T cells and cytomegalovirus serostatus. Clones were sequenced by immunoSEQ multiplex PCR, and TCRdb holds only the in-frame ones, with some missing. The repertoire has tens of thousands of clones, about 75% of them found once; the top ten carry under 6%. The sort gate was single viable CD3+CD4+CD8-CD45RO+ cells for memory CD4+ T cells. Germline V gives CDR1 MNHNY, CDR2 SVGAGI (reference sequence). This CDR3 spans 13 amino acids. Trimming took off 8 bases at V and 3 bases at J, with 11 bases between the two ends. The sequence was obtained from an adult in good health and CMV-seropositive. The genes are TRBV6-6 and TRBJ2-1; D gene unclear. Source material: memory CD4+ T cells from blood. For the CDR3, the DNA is TGTGCCAGCTGCTGGATGGGCTACAATGAGCAGTTCTTC. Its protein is CASCWMGYNEQFF.